This T cell receptor beta chain comes out of a study of shared clonotypes between healthy human individuals. Some 30,000 T cell genomes (approximately 180 ng DNA) went into each sorted-subset replicate. Measured with immunoSEQ multiplex PCR; TCRdb has only the in-frame clones, and not every one. This sample has about 800,000 clones, with about 97% found just once. General study findings and limits: It was anticipated that sequencing depth would influence how many clonotypes donors shared. Only blood samples were collected, and tissue repertoires likely differ.

Turning to this clone: Its specificity is unknown. Other DNA sequences in this sample translate to the same CDR3.

The length of the CDR3 is 13 residues. Germline-derived CDR1 and CDR2 are MNHEY and SMNVEV (reference sequence). Trimming removed 0 bases from V and 1 base from J, with 2 bases in between. The naive CD8 subset, CD45RO-negative cells positively selected for CCR7, excluded terminally differentiated effector memory CD45RA+ cells. The genes are TRBV27 and TRBJ2-3; D gene unclear. This TCR derives from a man aged 25 to 40 in good health. Source material: naive CD8+ T cells sorted from blood. Here the CDR3 reads CASSLSRTDTQYF. The CDR3 bases are TGTGCCAGCAGTTTATCACGCACAGATACGCAGTATTTT.